This entry concerns a single T cell receptor beta chain. Its matching antigen is unknown. The ends were cut back, 5 bases at V and 2 bases at J, with 4 bases in the middle. This CDR3 has 11 residues. Germline loops: CDR1 SGHTA, CDR2 FQGNSA. PCR involved 60 Vbeta and 13 Jbeta primers. Method: immunoSEQ multiplex PCR; TCRdb's copy keeps in-frame clones and lacks some. The specimen's table records roughly 72,000 clones. At sampling all donors were nominally healthy, likely with unrecorded immune exposures. The sample originates from a study of cytomegalovirus exposure and HLA in healthy donors. General study results and limits: The analysis excluded some indistinguishable V segments, including TRBV6-2 and TRBV6-3.

This TCR came from a man between 18 and 29 years old in good health and CMV-seropositive. The rearrangement uses TRBV7-2 and TRBJ2-7; unclear D gene. The sequenced sample consisted of PBMCs. Written as DNA, the CDR3 is TGTGCCAGCAGCACAGCCTACGAGCAGTACTTC. Its protein product is CASSTAYEQYF.